Listed here are 15 T cell receptor beta chains from one sample, sequenced in a study of cytomegalovirus exposure and HLA in healthy donors. Vbeta (60) and Jbeta (13) primers were used in the PCR. Some clones are missing from TCRdb's copy, which holds only in-frame ones; the method was immunoSEQ multiplex PCR. The sample contains around 99,000 clones, roughly 82% of which appear only once. Sequenced: PBMCs. These receptors were taken from a male donor in good health and CMV-seronegative.

V and J are TRBV29-1 and TRBJ2-7; 10 bases are shared with TRBD1. V was clipped by 6 bases and J by 7 bases; unmatched bases: 9. The CDR3 has 13 amino acids. The germline CDR1 and CDR2 sequences are SQVTM and ANQGSEA. DNA for the CDR3: TGCAGCGTGTACGGGACAGGGGAGGGAGAGCAGTACTTC. Encoded protein: CSVYGTGEGEQYF.

In its sample, this clone was seen a few times. This sequence joins TRBV9 and TRBJ2-1; no reliable D call. Trimming shortened V by 0 bases and J by 6 bases, and 4 bases separated the two germline ends. Germline loops: CDR1 SGDLS, CDR2 YYNGEE. The CDR3 is 12 amino acids. This CDR3 reads CASSVGSNEQFF. The CDR3 nucleotides are TGTGCCAGCAGCGTAGGTAGCAATGAGCAGTTCTTC.

CDR3 in amino acids: CASSPRASSGANVLTF. The CDR3 bases are TGTGCCAGCTCACCACGGGCGAGCTCTGGGGCCAACGTCCTGACTTTC. The chain combines TRBV18 with TRBJ2-6, with unresolved D. The V end lost 1 base, the J end lost 0 bases, and 7 bases lay between the germline ends. The CDR3 contains 16 residues. Germline loops: CDR1 KGHSH, CDR2 LQKENI.

The chain recombines TRBV19 with TRBJ2-5, with 11 positions matching TRBD2. After removal of 3 bases from V and 3 bases from J, the junction contained 3 bases not matched to a gene. Germline V gene data show CDR1 as LNHDA and CDR2 as SQIVND (reference sequence). The CDR3 covers 15 residues. Here the CDR3 reads CASSILLAGEETQYF. As DNA, the CDR3 is TGTGCCAGTAGTATCTTACTAGCGGGAGAAGAGACCCAGTACTTC.

This chain links TRBV7-3 with TRBJ2-1, with 8 bases fitting TRBD1. The CDR3 runs to 13 residues. CDR1 and CDR2 (germline): SGHTA, FQGTGA. The trim removed 4 bases at V and 4 bases at J, leaving 0 bases unmatched. This CDR3 reads CASSWDRYNEQFF. The DNA for the CDR3 is TGTGCCAGCAGCTGGGACAGGTACAATGAGCAGTTCTTC.

In its sample, this clone was seen once. One end of the junction varies from germline; a read error may be responsible. The chain is built from TRBV10-3 and TRBJ1-2, with 10 bases fitting TRBD1. The CDR3 covers 14 residues. Germline V gives CDR1 ENHRY, CDR2 SYGVKD. The CDR3 loop reads CAISGTGGNYGYAF. The CDR3 DNA follows: TGTGCCATCAGTGGGACAGGGGGAAACTATGGCTACGCCTTC.

This clone was recorded only once. This chain joins TRBV28 and TRBJ2-7, with 7 positions matching TRBD2. Germline CDR1 MDHEN, CDR2 SYDVKM. Trimming removed 5 bases from V and 6 bases from J; junction bases left unmatched: 4. This CDR3 comprises 12 residues. DNA of the CDR3: TGTGCCAGCAGTCCGGTAGCGGGCGAGCAGTACTTC. Residues: CASSPVAGEQYF.

This clone was detected once. This chain links TRBV5-1 with TRBJ2-3; 7 bases map to TRBD1. Germline V gene lookup returns CDR1 SGHRS and CDR2 YFSETQ. The CDR3 spans 17 residues. V dropped 4 bases and J dropped 0; count of bases not matched to a gene: 11. CDR3 coding DNA: TGCGCCAGCAGCAACGACAGGGCCCTAACTAGCACAGATACGCAGTATTTT. Its protein product is CASSNDRALTSTDTQYF.

This chain links TRBV5-4 with TRBJ1-2; D may be TRBD1 (5 bases). Germline CDR1 SGHNT, CDR2 YYREEE (reference sequence). The CDR3 totals 13 residues. The ends were cut back, 4 bases at V and 4 bases at J, with 11 bases in the middle. CDR3 DNA sequence: TGTGCCAGCAGCGCCAGGGTCGGCTATGGCTACACCTTC. As protein: CASSARVGYGYTF.

The chain uses TRBV6-5 and TRBJ2-1; 9 nucleotides line up with TRBD2. Looked up from germline, CDR1 is MNHEY and CDR2 is SVGAGI. This CDR3 has 13 residues. With V trimmed by 7 bases and J by 6 bases, 4 bases remained unmatched. The CDR3 DNA is TGTGCCAGCACGGCAGCGGGGGGCAATGAGCAGTTCTTC. It encodes CASTAAGGNEQFF.

The chain recombines TRBV11-2 with TRBJ2-7, with a possible D match to TRBD2 (5 bases). The CDR3 spans 12 residues. Germline V lookup: CDR1 SGHAT, CDR2 FQNNGV. Trimming removed 5 bases at V and 7 bases at J, with 12 bases between. CDR3 in amino acids: CASSPAVREQYF. CDR3 DNA sequence: TGTGCCAGCAGCCCAGCGGTAAGGGAGCAGTACTTC.

The gene calls are TRBV10-2 and TRBJ2-5; a possible D gene is TRBD1 (6 bases). Germline assignment: CDR1 WSHSY and CDR2 SAAADI. The CDR3 totals 15 residues. V shed 3 bases and J shed 1 base, with 12 bases lying between them. CDR3 in DNA: TGCGCCAGCAGTGAAGGGGGTAGGTCCCAAGAGACCCAGTACTTC. Amino acids: CASSEGGRSQETQYF.

J is TRBJ2-7 and V is TRBV21-1; TRBD2 is the table's D call and was not checked against the DNA. TRBV21-1 has pseudogene status. This CDR3 comprises 12 residues. The CDR3 nucleotides are TGTGCCATCGGACTAGCCGGCTACGAGCAGTACTTC. It specifies CAIGLAGYEQYF.

The chain combines TRBV5-6 with TRBJ2-5; D possibly corresponds to TRBD2 (6 bases). V lost 2 bases and J lost 4, with 12 bases in between. From germline, CDR1 is SGHDT and CDR2 YYEEEE. This CDR3 has 14 residues. CDR3 amino acids: CASSFAEGTETQYF. DNA of the CDR3: TGTGCCAGCAGCTTTGCGGAGGGGACAGAGACCCAGTACTTC. The whole variable domain, remainder taken from reference TRBV5-6 and TRBJ2-5, is DAGVTQSPTHLIKTRGQQVTLRCSPKSGHDTVSWYQQALGQGPQFIFQYYEEEERQRGNFPDRFSGHQFPNYSSELNVNALLLGDSALYLCASSFAEGTETQYFGPGTRLLVL.

The chain carries TRBV2 and TRBJ1-6; tentatively, D is TRBD1 (5 bases). Trimming took off 6 bases at V and 1 base at J, with 10 bases between the two ends. The CDR3 has 15 amino acids. The germline V gene has CDR1 SNHLY and CDR2 FYNNEI. DNA of the CDR3: TGTGCCAGCAGCGGACATGGATCCTATAATTCACCCCTCCACTTT. Its translation: CASSGHGSYNSPLHF.